This T cell receptor beta chain was obtained from a study of T cell responses to AZD1222 COVID-19 vaccine. Study results and limitations: Spike-specific TCR breadth and depth grew following two AZD1222 doses. AZD1222 recipients seropositive at baseline numbered only six.

Remarks on this clone: Its antigen remains unknown. Other DNA sequences within the sample encode an identical CDR3.

Germline V gene lookup returns CDR1 SGHRS and CDR2 YFSETQ. The trim removed 5 bases at V and 2 bases at J, leaving 6 bases unmatched. There are 15 residues in the CDR3. Sequenced by immunoSEQ multiplex PCR; TCRdb stores in-frame clones only, minus some. Of more than 85,000 clones in the sample, 85% to 90% were seen once. The chain is built from TRBV5-1 and TRBJ1-4, with 7 bases lining up with TRBD1. The source was peripheral blood, collected 28 days after the second AZD1222 dose. This clonotype originated in an adult who received the AZD1222 COVID-19 vaccine. The CDR3 sequence is CASSTEGATNEKLFF. CDR3 sequence (DNA): TGCGCCAGCAGTACCGAGGGGGCTACTAATGAAAAACTGTTTTTT.